The present T cell receptor beta chain was sequenced within a study of a mutant IDH1 vaccine in newly diagnosed glioma. Study-level background: Before enrollment, patients got radiotherapy alone, temozolomide alone, or mostly the combination.

Time point in this sample: baseline, week 1 (first vaccination visit). Treatment: pre-vaccination baseline after standard-of-care therapy. V lost 1 base to trimming and J lost 1 base, with 7 bases between them. This CDR3 has 14 residues. Germline CDR1 and CDR2: SGHTA and FQGNSA. Using immunoSEQ multiplex PCR, the repertoire was profiled, and TCRdb retains in-frame clones only, with some absent. The sample shows 80,000 to 100,000 clones, around 79% of them seen only once. The material sequenced was PBMCs, taken from a glioma patient treated with radiotherapy, temozolomide or both. The chain joins TRBV7-2 to TRBJ1-1; D ambiguous. The receptor was isolated from a man aged 40-50 years with glioma. Some clones in this sample may be carry-over from other donors' samples. The CDR3 coding sequence is TGTGCCAGCAGCTTAGGCAGAGCGAACACTGAAGCTTTCTTT. Translating gives CASSLGRANTEAFF.